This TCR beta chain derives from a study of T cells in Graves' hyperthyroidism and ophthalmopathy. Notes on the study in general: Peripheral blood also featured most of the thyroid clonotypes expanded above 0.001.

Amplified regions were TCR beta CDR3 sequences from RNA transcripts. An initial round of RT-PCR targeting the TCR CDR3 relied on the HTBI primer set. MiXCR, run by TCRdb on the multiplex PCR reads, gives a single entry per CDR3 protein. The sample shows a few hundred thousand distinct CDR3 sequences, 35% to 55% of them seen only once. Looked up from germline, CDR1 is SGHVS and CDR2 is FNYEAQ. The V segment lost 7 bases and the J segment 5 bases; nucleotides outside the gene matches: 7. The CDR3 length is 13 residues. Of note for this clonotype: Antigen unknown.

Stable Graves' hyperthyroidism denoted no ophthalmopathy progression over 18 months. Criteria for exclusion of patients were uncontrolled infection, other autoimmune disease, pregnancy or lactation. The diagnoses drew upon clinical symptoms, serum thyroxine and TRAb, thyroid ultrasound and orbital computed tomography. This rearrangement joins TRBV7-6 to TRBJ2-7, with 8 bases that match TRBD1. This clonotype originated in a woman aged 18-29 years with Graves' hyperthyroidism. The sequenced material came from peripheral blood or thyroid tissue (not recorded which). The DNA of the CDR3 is TGTGCCAGCAAAGGGTCGGGACAGGACGAGCAGTACTTC. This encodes CASKGSGQDEQYF.